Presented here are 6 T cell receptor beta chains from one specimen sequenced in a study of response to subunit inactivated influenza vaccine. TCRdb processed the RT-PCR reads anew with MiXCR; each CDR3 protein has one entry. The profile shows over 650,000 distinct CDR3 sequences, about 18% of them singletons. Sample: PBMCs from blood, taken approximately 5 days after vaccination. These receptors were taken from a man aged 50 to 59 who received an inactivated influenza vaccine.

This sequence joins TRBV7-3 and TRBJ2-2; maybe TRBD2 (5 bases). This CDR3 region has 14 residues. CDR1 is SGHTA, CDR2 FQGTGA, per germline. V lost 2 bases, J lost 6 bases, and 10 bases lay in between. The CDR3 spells CASSLHLAPGELFF. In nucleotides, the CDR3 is TGTGCCAGCAGCTTACATCTAGCTCCCGGGGAGCTGTTTTTT.

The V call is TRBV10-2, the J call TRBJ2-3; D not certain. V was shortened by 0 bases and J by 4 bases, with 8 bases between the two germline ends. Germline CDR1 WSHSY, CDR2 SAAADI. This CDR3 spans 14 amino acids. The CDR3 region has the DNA TGCGCCAGCAGTGAGTCTGGGGTCCCAGATACGCAGTATTTT. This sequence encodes CASSESGVPDTQYF.

DNA of the CDR3: TGTGCCAGCAGCTCGGGTCCAGCTAATGAAAAACTGTTTTTT. Protein: CASSSGPANEKLFF. The rearrangement links TRBV7-2 to TRBJ1-4, with D unclear. The CDR3 consists of 14 residues. The germline gives CDR1 SGHTA, CDR2 FQGNSA. The V and J ends lost 4 bases and 3 bases respectively, with 9 bases between them.

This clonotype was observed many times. The chain's CDR3 is CASSREHYNEQFF. As DNA, the CDR3 is TGTGCCAGCAGCCGGGAACACTACAATGAGCAGTTCTTC. The V call is TRBV12-3 or TRBV12-4, the J call TRBJ2-1, with a weak D call TRBD2 (5 bases). Trimming took off 6 bases at V and 3 bases at J, with 9 bases between the two ends. This CDR3 spans 13 amino acids.

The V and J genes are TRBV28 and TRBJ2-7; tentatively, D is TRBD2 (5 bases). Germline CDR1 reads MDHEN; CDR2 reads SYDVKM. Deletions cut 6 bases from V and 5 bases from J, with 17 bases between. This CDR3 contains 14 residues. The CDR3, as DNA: TGTGCCAGCAGACGAGACTATTTCGTCCACGAGCAGTACTTC. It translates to CASRRDYFVHEQYF.

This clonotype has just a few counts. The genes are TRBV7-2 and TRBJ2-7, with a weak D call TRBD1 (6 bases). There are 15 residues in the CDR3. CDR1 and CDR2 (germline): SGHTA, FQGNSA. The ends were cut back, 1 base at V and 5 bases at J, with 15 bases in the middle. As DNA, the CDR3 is TGTGCCAGCAGCTTAGGCTACAGGGAAGGGAACGAGCAGTACTTC. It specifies CASSLGYREGNEQYF.